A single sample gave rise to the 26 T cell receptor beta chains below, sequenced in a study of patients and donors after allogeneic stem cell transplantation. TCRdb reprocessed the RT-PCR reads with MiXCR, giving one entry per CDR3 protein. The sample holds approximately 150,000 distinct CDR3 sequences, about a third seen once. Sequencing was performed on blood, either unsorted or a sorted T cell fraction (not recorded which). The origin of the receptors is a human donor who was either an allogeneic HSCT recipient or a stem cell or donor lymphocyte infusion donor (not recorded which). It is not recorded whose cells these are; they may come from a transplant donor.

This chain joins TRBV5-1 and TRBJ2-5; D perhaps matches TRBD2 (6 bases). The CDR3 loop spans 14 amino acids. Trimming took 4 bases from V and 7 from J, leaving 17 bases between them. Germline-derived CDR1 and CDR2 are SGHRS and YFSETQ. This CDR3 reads CASSPSGDSGTQYF. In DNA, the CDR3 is TGCGCCAGCAGCCCTAGTGGGGATAGCGGGACCCAGTACTTC.

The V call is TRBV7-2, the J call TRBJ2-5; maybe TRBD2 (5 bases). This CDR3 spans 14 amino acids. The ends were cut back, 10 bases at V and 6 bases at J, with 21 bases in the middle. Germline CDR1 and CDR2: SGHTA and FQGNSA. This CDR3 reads CATNVAGPSQTQYF. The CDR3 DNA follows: TGTGCCACCAACGTCGCGGGCCCATCCCAGACCCAGTACTTC.

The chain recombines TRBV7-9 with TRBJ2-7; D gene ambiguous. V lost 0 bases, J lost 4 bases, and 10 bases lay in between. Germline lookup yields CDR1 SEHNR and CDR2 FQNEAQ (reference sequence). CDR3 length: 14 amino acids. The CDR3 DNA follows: TGTGCCAGCAGCTTAGCGGCAGGACCTTACGAGCAGTACGTC. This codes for CASSLAAGPYEQYV.

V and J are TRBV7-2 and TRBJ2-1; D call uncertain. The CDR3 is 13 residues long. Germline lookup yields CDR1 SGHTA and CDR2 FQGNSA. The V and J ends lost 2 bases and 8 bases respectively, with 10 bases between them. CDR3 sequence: CASSLLSPHEQFF. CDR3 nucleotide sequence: TGTGCCAGCAGCTTATTATCTCCCCATGAGCAGTTCTTC.

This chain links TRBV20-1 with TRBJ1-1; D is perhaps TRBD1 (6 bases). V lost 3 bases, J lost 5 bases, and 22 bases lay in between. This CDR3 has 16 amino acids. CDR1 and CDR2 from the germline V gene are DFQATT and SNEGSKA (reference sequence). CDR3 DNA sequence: TGCAGTGCTAGTGAGTTTGCTCCGGGGGCGGGGACTGAAGCTTTCTTT. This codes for CSASEFAPGAGTEAFF.

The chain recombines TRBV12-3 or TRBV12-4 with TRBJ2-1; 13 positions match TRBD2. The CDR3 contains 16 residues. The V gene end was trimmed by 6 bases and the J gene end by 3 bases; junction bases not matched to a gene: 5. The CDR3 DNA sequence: TGTGCCAGCAGCCTTGGACTAGCGGGAGTCTACAATGAGCAGTTCTTC. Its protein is CASSLGLAGVYNEQFF.

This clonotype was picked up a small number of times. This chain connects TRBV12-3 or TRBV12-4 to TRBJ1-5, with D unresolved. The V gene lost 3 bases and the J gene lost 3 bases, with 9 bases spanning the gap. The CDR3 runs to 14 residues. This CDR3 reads CASSFGRDNQPQHF. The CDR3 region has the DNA TGTGCCAGCAGTTTTGGACGGGACAATCAGCCCCAGCATTTT.

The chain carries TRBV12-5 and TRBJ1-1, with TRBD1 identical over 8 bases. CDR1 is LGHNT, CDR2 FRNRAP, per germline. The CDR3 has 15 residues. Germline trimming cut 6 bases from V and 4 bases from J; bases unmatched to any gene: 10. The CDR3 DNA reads TGTGCTAGTGGCCCCAGGGCAGGGGGCCTCACTGAAGCTTTCTTT. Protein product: CASGPRAGGLTEAFF.

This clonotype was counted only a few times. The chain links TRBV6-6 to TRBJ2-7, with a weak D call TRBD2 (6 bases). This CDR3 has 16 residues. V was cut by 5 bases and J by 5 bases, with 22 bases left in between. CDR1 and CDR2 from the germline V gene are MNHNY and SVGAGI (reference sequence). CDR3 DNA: TGTGCCAGCAGTCGTCTCGGGGGATCCCGACTCCACGAGCAGTACTTC. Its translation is CASSRLGGSRLHEQYF.

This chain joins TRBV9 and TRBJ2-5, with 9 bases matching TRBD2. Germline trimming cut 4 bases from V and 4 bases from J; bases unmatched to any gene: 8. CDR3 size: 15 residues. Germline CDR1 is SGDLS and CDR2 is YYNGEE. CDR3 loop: CASSMGTSPLETQYF. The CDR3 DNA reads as TGTGCCAGCAGCATGGGGACTAGCCCCTTAGAGACCCAGTACTTC.

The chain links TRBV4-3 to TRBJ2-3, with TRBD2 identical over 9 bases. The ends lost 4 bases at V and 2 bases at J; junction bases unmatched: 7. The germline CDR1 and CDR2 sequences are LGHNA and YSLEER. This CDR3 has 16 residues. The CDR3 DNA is TGCGCCAGCAGCCGTCGCGGGGGGGCGATCACAGATACGCAGTATTTT. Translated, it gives CASSRRGGAITDTQYF.

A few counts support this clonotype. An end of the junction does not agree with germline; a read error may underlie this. The CDR3 bases are TGCAGTGCCAGAGCCTACACGGGCAATCAGCCCCAGCATTTT. As protein: CSARAYTGNQPQHF. The rearrangement links TRBV20-1 to TRBJ1-5; D gene ambiguous. In germline, CDR1 is DFQATT, CDR2 SNEGSKA (reference sequence). The CDR3 runs to 14 residues.

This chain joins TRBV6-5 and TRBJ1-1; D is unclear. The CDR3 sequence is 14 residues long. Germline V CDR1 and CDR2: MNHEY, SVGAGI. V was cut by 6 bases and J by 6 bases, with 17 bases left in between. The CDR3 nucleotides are TGTGCCAGCAGCCTTACTGTTGGCGGGGCTGAAGCTTTCTTT. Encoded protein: CASSLTVGGAEAFF.

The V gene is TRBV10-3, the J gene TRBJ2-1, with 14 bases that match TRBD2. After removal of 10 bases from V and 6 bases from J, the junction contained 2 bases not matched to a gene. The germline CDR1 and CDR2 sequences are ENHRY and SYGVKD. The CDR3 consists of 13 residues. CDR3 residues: CATGLAGGNEQFF. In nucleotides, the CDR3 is TGTGCCACCGGACTAGCGGGGGGCAATGAGCAGTTCTTC.

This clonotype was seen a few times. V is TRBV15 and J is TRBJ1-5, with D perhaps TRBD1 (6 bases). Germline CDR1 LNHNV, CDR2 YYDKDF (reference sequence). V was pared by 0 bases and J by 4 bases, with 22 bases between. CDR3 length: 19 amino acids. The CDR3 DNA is TGTGCCACCAGCAGAGATGGGCGACTGGACAGTGAATCTAATCAGCCCCAGCATTTT. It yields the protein CATSRDGRLDSESNQPQHF.

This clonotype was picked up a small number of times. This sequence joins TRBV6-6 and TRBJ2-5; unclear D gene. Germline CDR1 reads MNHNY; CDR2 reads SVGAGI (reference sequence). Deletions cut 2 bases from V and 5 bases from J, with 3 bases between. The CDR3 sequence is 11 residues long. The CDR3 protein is CASSYDETQYF. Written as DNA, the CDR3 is TGTGCCAGCAGTTACGATGAGACCCAGTACTTC.

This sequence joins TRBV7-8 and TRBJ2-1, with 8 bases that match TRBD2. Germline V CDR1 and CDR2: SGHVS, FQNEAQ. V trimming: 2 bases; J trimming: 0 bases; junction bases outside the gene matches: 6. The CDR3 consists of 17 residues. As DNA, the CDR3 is TGTGCCAGCAGCTTATCAGTAGCGGGGAGCTCCTACAATGAGCAGTTCTTC. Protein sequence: CASSLSVAGSSYNEQFF.

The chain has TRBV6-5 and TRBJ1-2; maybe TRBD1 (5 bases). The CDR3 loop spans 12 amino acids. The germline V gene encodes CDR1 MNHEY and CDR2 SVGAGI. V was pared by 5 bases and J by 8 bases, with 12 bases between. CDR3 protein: CASSKGPGGYTF. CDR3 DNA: TGTGCCAGCAGTAAGGGACCAGGAGGCTACACCTTC.

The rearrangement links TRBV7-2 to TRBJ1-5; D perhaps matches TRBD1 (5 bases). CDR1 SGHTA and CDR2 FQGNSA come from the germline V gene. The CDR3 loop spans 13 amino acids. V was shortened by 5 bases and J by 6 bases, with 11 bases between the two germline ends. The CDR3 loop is CASSATGSQPQHF. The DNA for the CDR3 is TGTGCCAGCAGCGCCACAGGTTCTCAGCCCCAGCATTTT.

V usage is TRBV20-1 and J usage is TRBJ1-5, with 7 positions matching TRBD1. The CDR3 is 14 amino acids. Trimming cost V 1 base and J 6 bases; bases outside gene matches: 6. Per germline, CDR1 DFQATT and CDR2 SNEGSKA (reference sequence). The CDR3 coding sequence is TGCAGTGCTAGAGTAGCAGGGGGAAGTCAGCCCCAGCATTTT. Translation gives CSARVAGGSQPQHF.

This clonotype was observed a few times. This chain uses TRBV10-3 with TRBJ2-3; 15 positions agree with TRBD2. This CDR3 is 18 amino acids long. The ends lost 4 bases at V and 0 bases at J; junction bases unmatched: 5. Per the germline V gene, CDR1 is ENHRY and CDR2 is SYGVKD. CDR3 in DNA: TGTGCCATCAGTGGGACTAGCGGGGGGGCTTTAAGCACAGATACGCAGTATTTT. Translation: CAISGTSGGALSTDTQYF.

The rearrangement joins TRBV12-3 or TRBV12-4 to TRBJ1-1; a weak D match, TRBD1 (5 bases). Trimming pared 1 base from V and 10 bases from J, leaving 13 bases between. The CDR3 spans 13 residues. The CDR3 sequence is CASSLDGGFRAFF. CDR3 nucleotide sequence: TGTGCCAGCAGTTTAGACGGGGGTTTTAGAGCTTTCTTT.

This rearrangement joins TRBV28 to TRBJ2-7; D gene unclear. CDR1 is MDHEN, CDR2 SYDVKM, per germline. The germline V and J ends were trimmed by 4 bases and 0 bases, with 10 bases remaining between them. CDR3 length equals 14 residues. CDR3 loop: CASSSVGNSYEQYV. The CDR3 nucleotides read TGTGCCAGCAGTTCGGTGGGGAACTCCTACGAGCAGTACGTC.

The CDR3 bases are TGCAGTGCTAGAGACCAGCGGGGGCGCACAGATACGCAGTATTTT. This encodes CSARDQRGRTDTQYF. The rearrangement uses TRBV20-1 and TRBJ2-3, with 8 bases that match TRBD2. Germline V CDR1 and CDR2: DFQATT, SNEGSKA (reference sequence). Trimming at V came to 0 bases and at J to 1 base, leaving 3 bases not matched to a gene. The CDR3 spans 15 residues.

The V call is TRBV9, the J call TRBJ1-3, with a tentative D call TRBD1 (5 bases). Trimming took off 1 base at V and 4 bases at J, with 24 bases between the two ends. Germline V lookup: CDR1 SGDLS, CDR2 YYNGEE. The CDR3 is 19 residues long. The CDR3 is CASSVPKDTASISGNTIYF. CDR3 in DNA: TGTGCCAGCAGCGTACCTAAGGACACCGCGTCCATCTCCGGAAACACCATATATTTT.

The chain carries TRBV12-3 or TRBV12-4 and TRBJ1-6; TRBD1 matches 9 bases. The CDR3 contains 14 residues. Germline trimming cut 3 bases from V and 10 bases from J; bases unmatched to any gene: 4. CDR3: CASSFGTGNSPLHF. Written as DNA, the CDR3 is TGTGCCAGCAGTTTCGGGACAGGGAACTCACCCCTCCACTTT.